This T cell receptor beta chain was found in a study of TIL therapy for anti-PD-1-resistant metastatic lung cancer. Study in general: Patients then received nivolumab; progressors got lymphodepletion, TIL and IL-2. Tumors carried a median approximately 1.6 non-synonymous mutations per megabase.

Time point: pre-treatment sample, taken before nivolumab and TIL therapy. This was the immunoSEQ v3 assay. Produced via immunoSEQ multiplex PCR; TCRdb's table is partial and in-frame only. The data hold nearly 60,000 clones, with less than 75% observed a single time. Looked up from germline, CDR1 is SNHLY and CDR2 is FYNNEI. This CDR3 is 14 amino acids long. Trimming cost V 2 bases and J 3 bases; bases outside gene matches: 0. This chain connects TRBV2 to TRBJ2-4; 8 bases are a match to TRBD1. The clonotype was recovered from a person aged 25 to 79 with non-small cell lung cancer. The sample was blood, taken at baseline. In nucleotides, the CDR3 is TGTGCCAGCAGTGAAACAGGGGGCAAAAACATTCAGTACTTC. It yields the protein CASSETGGKNIQYF. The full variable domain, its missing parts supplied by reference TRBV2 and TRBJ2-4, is EPEVTQTPSHQVTQMGQEVILRCVPISNHLYFYWYRQILGQKVEFLVSFYNNEISEKSEIFDDQFSVERPDGSNFTLKIRSTKLEDSAMYFCASSETGGKNIQYFGAGTRLSVL.